This note documents a single TCR beta chain sequence. The target antigen is unknown. The data belong to a study of OX40 agonist ivuxolimab in advanced cancers. Study in general: Ivuxolimab is an agonistic anti-OX40 (CD134) antibody, and patients were treated with it. Three patients, one with hepatocellular carcinoma and two with cutaneous melanoma, achieved partial responses. Study-level points and caveats: Expanded clones were, on average, more numerous among CD8+ T cells than CD4+. Individuals who were partial responders at 0.1-3.0 mg/kg had clonal expansion that ranked among the lowest.

J lost 2 bases, V lost 6 bases, and 12 bases had no gene match. Per germline, CDR1 SNHLY and CDR2 FYNNEI. This CDR3 contains 18 residues. The data were produced by immunoSEQ multiplex PCR, yet TCRdb's version contains in-frame clones alone and is incomplete. Of more than 75,000 clones listed, 75% to 90% are singletons. Sample: CD4+ or CD8+ T cells sorted from blood, taken in a trial of the OX40 agonist ivuxolimab. This clonotype was obtained from an adult with an advanced solid tumor such as melanoma, head and neck, liver or kidney cancer. The chain carries TRBV2 and TRBJ2-5; 13 bases agree with TRBD2. The CDR3 bases are TGTGCCAGCAGGGGTCGAGGACTAGCGGGAGCCCAACAAGAGACCCAGTACTTC. Protein sequence: CASRGRGLAGAQQETQYF.